This T cell receptor beta chain was found in a study of shared T cell receptors in the human thymus (dated by TCRdb to the early 2020s). General notes on the study: The study investigated the way shared, self-reactive T-cell receptor alpha chains are produced in the human thymus.

The CDR3 measures 14 amino acids from cysteine to phenylalanine. Only the CDR3 portion is preserved as DNA: 42 bases, with reading frame beginning at the first base. CDR1 and CDR2 are drawn from the germline V gene: MDHEN, SYDVKM. Trimming accounts for 3 bases at V and 4 bases at J, while the number of junction bases matched to no gene is 4. Library method: the immunoSEQ multiplex PCR assay. TCRdb stores this immuneACCESS table with in-frame sequences only. Part of the clones is absent; in the studies checked, under half of the shortfall reflects unresolved V genes, and no reason is known for the rest. Here the sample has hundreds of thousands of clones; about four fifths occur a single time. The ten biggest clones cover about 0.012% of the sample. A word on this clone: The antigen it binds to is not known. No base qualities exist here, and no much larger clone lies one base off it. The same CDR3 arises from other DNA sequences in this sample as well.

This sample was shared with a second study, whose subject was human thymus T cells. As that second study puts it: Immunologically healthy infants undergoing open corrective cardiac surgery for congenital heart defects in Finland were used as donors. Thymus tissue was collected as surgical resects that were removed during corrective cardiac surgery. Both the thymic and the peripheral blood repertoires appeared to show biased V and J gene segment usage. According to the related research, thymic TCR repertoires were highly overlapping among unrelated individuals. The study used eight infant thymus samples plus four related peripheral blood samples to characterize TCR alpha and beta repertoires. Donor ages ranging from roughly 6 to 250 days were recorded, and a handful of male and a couple of female infants were included in the cohort. Thymocytes were released mechanically from tissue and stored at -70 °C as pellets of 10-30 million cells. A QIAsymphony instrument was used to extract genomic DNA from the frozen cell pellets. The immunoSEQ multiplex PCR assay was used to amplify the TCRB and TCRAD loci from a standardized quantity of quality-controlled genomic DNA. The V(D)J region was spanned by amplicons of a length sufficient to cover the CDR3 and to identify V and J genes. Amplicon sequencing was performed on an Illumina platform through the commercial immunoSEQ service. Primer bias and sequencing errors were corrected as previously described, and TCRAD and TCRB were defined on the basis of the IMGT database. Analysis of the repertoires was done with immunoSEQ Analyzer 3.0 and VDJTools and included basic statistics, V/J segment usage, diversity estimates, rarefaction and pairwise overlap. Diversity was estimated using the Chao1, ChaoE, Efron-Thisted, Shannon and inverse Simpson indices, and was also estimated on datasets down-sampled to the size of the smallest sample. For repertoire overlap, CDR3 nucleotide sequence, V gene and J gene had to match strictly, and clustering was done by Jaccard-based multidimensional scaling. On average, roughly 740,000 unique TCRB clonotypes were obtained from thymus samples, compared with approximately 80,000 from blood samples.

The chain was built from TRBV28 and TRBJ2-5; TRBD2 matches 8 bases in the middle. Specimen: thymocytes. This sequence originates from a boy in the first two years of life with a congenital heart defect. Donor details come from another sample of the same person, matched by shared clones. For the CDR3, the sequence is CASSFGGAGETQYF. The nucleotide sequence reads TGTGCCAGCAGTTTCGGGGGGGCTGGAGAGACCCAGTACTTC. With all but the CDR3 taken from the reference TRBV28 and TRBJ2-5 genes, the full variable domain is: DVKVTQSSRYLVKRTGEKVFLECVQDMDHENMFWYRQDPGLGLRLIYFSYDVKMKEKGDIPEGYSVSREKKERFSLILESASTNQTSMYLCASSFGGAGETQYFGPGTRLLVL.